Shown below are 30 T cell receptor beta chains from a single sample sequenced in a study of cytomegalovirus exposure and HLA in healthy donors. The PCR used 60 Vbeta and 13 Jbeta primers. The table came from immunoSEQ multiplex PCR; TCRdb's copy has only in-frame clones and leaves some out. The sample shows 200,000 to 250,000 clones, and approximately 0.98% sits with its ten largest clones. What was sequenced was PBMCs. The receptors come from a woman aged 30 to 39 in good health and CMV-seropositive.

The chain joins TRBV5-6 to TRBJ1-6; no reliable D call. The V end was cut by 1 base, the J end by 0 bases, with 11 bases between. The CDR3 has 17 residues. Looked up from germline, CDR1 is SGHDT and CDR2 is YYEEEE. The CDR3 DNA follows: TGTGCCAGCAGCTTGTTTGGAGGGAGCTCCTATAATTCACCCCTCCACTTT. Translating it yields CASSLFGGSSYNSPLHF.

This sequence joins TRBV12-5 and TRBJ2-2; 10 bases map to TRBD2. The CDR3 sequence is 18 residues long. Trimming took 1 base from V and 1 from J; bases not matched to a gene: 6. Germline CDR1 LGHNT, CDR2 FRNRAP. CDR3 amino acids: CASGLGAGGPMNTGELFF. The CDR3 DNA sequence: TGTGCTAGTGGTTTGGGAGCGGGAGGGCCCATGAACACCGGGGAGCTGTTTTTT.

V gene TRBV18 combines with J gene TRBJ1-1; the match to TRBD1 covers 8 bases. This CDR3 contains 16 residues. The V gene end was trimmed by 4 bases and the J gene end by 0 bases; junction bases not matched to a gene: 7. Per the germline V gene, CDR1 is KGHSH and CDR2 is LQKENI. The CDR3 nucleotides are TGTGCCAGCTCACTTAGGACAGGGTCTATGAACACTGAAGCTTTCTTT. It yields the protein CASSLRTGSMNTEAFF.

In regard to this clone: At one boundary the junction diverges from the germline segment, which might be a read error. V usage is TRBV9 and J usage is TRBJ1-6; D may be TRBD1 (5 bases). This CDR3 has 15 residues. The germline V gene encodes CDR1 SGDLS and CDR2 YYNGEE. The DNA for the CDR3 is TGTGCCAGCAGCCACGGGGGGGTTGATAATTCACCCCTCTACTTT. As protein: CASSHGGVDNSPLYF.

This CDR3 reads CASRYRGQNSPLHF. CDR3 coding DNA: TGTGCCAGTAGGTACAGGGGGCAAAATTCACCCCTCCACTTT. This sequence joins TRBV19 and TRBJ1-6, with 9 bases fitting TRBD1. The CDR3 consists of 14 residues. The germline V gene has CDR1 LNHDA and CDR2 SQIVND (reference sequence). With V trimmed by 6 bases and J by 7 bases, 4 bases remained unmatched.

This sequence joins TRBV7-2 and TRBJ2-7, with 7 bases aligning to TRBD1. The CDR3 is made up of 15 amino acids. Germline assignment: CDR1 SGHTA and CDR2 FQGNSA. V lost 3 bases to trimming and J lost 2 bases; unmatched junction nucleotides: 7. CDR3 coding DNA: TGTGCCAGCAGCTTGTACGGGACAGCTACCTACGAGCAGTACTTC. Translating gives CASSLYGTATYEQYF. The whole variable domain, remainder taken from reference TRBV7-2 and TRBJ2-7, is GAGVSQSPSNKVTEKGKDVELRCDPISGHTALYWYRQSLGQGLEFLIYFQGNSAPDKSGLPSDRFSAERTGGSVSTLTIQRTQQEDSAVYLCASSLYGTATYEQYFGPGTRLTVT.

This chain links TRBV10-3 with TRBJ2-5; 8 bases line up with TRBD2. The ends lost 8 bases at V and 5 bases at J; junction bases unmatched: 19. The CDR3 loop spans 17 amino acids. CDR1 is ENHRY and CDR2 is SYGVKD in the germline V gene. CDR3 residues: CAIQGSGRRSGSETQYF. The DNA for the CDR3 is TGTGCCATCCAAGGGAGCGGGAGAAGGTCGGGTTCGGAGACCCAGTACTTC.

J is TRBJ1-1 and V is TRBV9, with D perhaps matching TRBD1 (5 bases). Trimming cost V 0 bases and J 3 bases, with 12 bases left between them. CDR3 length equals 15 residues. Germline V gene sequence: CDR1 SGDLS, CDR2 YYNGEE. The CDR3 region has the DNA TGTGCCAGCAGCGTAGTACAGGCCGCTTACACTGAAGCTTTCTTT. Translation: CASSVVQAAYTEAFF.

The gene calls are TRBV7-9 and TRBJ1-4; TRBD1 is a possible D gene (6 bases). V was pared by 5 bases and J by 8 bases, with 21 bases between. In germline, CDR1 is SEHNR, CDR2 FQNEAQ (reference sequence). CDR3 length: 16 residues. Here the CDR3 DNA reads TGTGCCAGCAGCCTCTCCGGGGGGGCAAAGGGGGAAAAACTGTTTTTT. Protein sequence: CASSLSGGAKGEKLFF.

V is TRBV7-9 and J is TRBJ2-7; 7 bases are shared with TRBD1. Germline lookup yields CDR1 SEHNR and CDR2 FQNEAQ (reference sequence). This CDR3 has 14 residues. With 5 bases clipped from V and 1 base from J, the junction kept 5 bases outside the gene matches. The CDR3 protein is CASSPRDSSYEQYF. The CDR3 nucleotides are TGTGCCAGCAGCCCCCGGGACAGTTCCTACGAGCAGTACTTC.

The V and J genes are TRBV10-3 and TRBJ2-3; 9 bases are a match to TRBD2. This CDR3 region has 13 residues. Trimming took 10 bases from V and 1 from J; bases not matched to a gene: 3. CDR1 and CDR2 from the germline V gene are ENHRY and SYGVKD. CDR3 sequence: CATSSGGTDTQYF. In nucleotides, the CDR3 is TGTGCCACCTCTAGCGGGGGCACAGATACGCAGTATTTT.

The rearrangement links TRBV6-5 to TRBJ1-5; D is unclear. The CDR3 extends over 12 amino acids. V was clipped by 6 bases and J by 3 bases, with 6 bases between them. In germline, CDR1 is MNHEY, CDR2 SVGAGI. CDR3 residues: CASSPNNQPQHF. DNA of the CDR3: TGTGCCAGCAGCCCTAACAATCAGCCCCAGCATTTT.

The chain uses TRBV15 and TRBJ2-3; the D gene is possibly TRBD2 (5 bases). Trimming stripped 5 bases from V and 0 bases from J, with 12 bases between. The CDR3 covers 15 residues. In germline, CDR1 is LNHNV, CDR2 YYDKDF (reference sequence). The CDR3 bases are TGTGCCACCAGCCGAAGTAGGAGGAGCACAGATACGCAGTATTTT. Its translation is CATSRSRRSTDTQYF.

V usage is TRBV7-6 and J usage is TRBJ2-5; 8 bases align to TRBD1. V gave up 4 bases and J gave up 5 bases; unmatched junction bases: 12. The germline V gene encodes CDR1 SGHVS and CDR2 FNYEAQ. The CDR3 runs to 16 residues. CDR3: CASSSGPDRVVETQYF. The CDR3 DNA sequence: TGTGCCAGCAGCTCGGGCCCGGACAGGGTCGTGGAGACCCAGTACTTC. The whole variable domain, filled in from reference TRBV7-6 and TRBJ2-5, reads GAGVSQSPRYKVTKRGQDVALRCDPISGHVSLYWYRQALGQGPEFLTYFNYEAQQDKSGLPNDRFSAERPEGSISTLTIQRTEQRDSAMYRCASSSGPDRVVETQYFGPGTRLLVL.

The rearrangement links TRBV18 to TRBJ2-1; 8 bases align to TRBD2. Losses at the gene ends were 6 bases for V and 8 bases for J; bases not matched to a gene: 9. The CDR3 consists of 14 residues. The germline V gene encodes CDR1 KGHSH and CDR2 LQKENI. CDR3 sequence (DNA): TGTGCCAGCTCCCCGGGACTAGTAAATGATGAGCAGTTCTTC. Amino acid sequence: CASSPGLVNDEQFF.

This chain joins TRBV7-9 and TRBJ2-7; D call uncertain. V was pared by 5 bases and J by 3 bases, with 20 bases between. The CDR3 spans 16 residues. The germline V gene has CDR1 SEHNR and CDR2 FQNEAQ (reference sequence). The CDR3 spells CASSPFIVENYYEQYF. Here the CDR3 DNA reads TGTGCCAGCAGCCCCTTTATTGTCGAGAATTACTACGAGCAGTACTTC.

The chain has TRBV10-3 and TRBJ2-7; unclear D gene. Trimming removed 0 bases at V and 1 base at J, with 7 bases between. This CDR3 comprises 14 residues. Germline values: CDR1 ENHRY, CDR2 SYGVKD. CDR3 DNA sequence: TGTGCCATCAGTGAGTCTGCCCGGTCCTACGAGCAGTACTTC. Translated: CAISESARSYEQYF.

The chain employs TRBV9 and TRBJ2-1; 12 bases map to TRBD2. V shed 4 bases, J shed 8 bases, and the junction held 10 bases outside the gene matches. This CDR3 contains 16 residues. In germline, CDR1 is SGDLS, CDR2 YYNGEE. The CDR3 DNA is TGTGCCAGCAGCTCCCTTGGGGCTAGCGGGAGGGATGAGCAGTTCTTC. Residues: CASSSLGASGRDEQFF.

The V gene is TRBV7-7, the J gene TRBJ2-5; 9 bases fit TRBD2. The CDR3 is 14 residues long. V was pared by 5 bases and J by 4 bases, with 5 bases of the junction left unmatched. Germline V gene lookup returns CDR1 SSHAT and CDR2 FNYEAQ (reference sequence). DNA of the CDR3: TGTGCCAGCAGCCTTAGCGGGAGAGGAGAGACCCAGTACTTC. It is translated as CASSLSGRGETQYF. Full variable domain (rest looked up from reference TRBV7-7 and TRBJ2-5): GAGVSQSPRYKVTKRGQDVTLRCDPISSHATLYWYQQALGQGPEFLTYFNYEAQPDKSGLPSDRFSAERPEGSISTLTIQRTEQRDSAMYRCASSLSGRGETQYFGPGTRLLVL.

V and J are TRBV4-1 and TRBJ2-7; 16 bases align to TRBD2. The CDR3 runs 19 residues. Looked up from germline, CDR1 is MGHRA and CDR2 is YSYEKL. V shed 5 bases, J shed 0 bases, and the junction held 10 bases outside the gene matches. CDR3 region: CASSGSGTSGRALSYEQYF. Here the CDR3 DNA reads TGCGCCAGCAGCGGCTCCGGGACTAGCGGGAGGGCCCTCTCCTACGAGCAGTACTTC.

In nucleotides, the CDR3 is TGCGCCAGCAGCTTGGACCCGGCGGGGTATGGCTACACCTTC. As protein: CASSLDPAGYGYTF. The chain has TRBV5-1 and TRBJ1-2, with D uncertain. V dropped 0 bases and J dropped 5 bases, with 11 bases sitting between them. The CDR3 covers 14 residues. Germline values: CDR1 SGHRS, CDR2 YFSETQ.

The V call is TRBV4-1, the J call TRBJ2-7; 12 nucleotides match TRBD2. Germline CDR1 reads MGHRA; CDR2 reads YSYEKL. V was clipped by 1 base and J by 0 bases; unmatched bases: 1. The CDR3 has 16 residues. The CDR3 DNA reads TGCGCCAGCAGCCAAGGGACTAGCGGGATCTCCTACGAGCAGTACTTC. Translating gives CASSQGTSGISYEQYF.

The chain links TRBV7-8 to TRBJ1-3; D is uncertain. V gave up 2 bases and J gave up 11 bases, with 13 bases separating them. The germline V gene has CDR1 SGHVS and CDR2 FQNEAQ. CDR3 length: 13 amino acids. The CDR3 protein is CASSLSKRQAIYF. The CDR3 DNA sequence: TGTGCCAGCAGCTTATCGAAGAGGCAAGCCATATATTTT.

The chain carries TRBV29-1 and TRBJ2-1; 12 positions agree with TRBD2. The CDR3 covers 14 residues. The germline CDR1 and CDR2 sequences are SQVTM and ANQGSEA. V shed 6 bases, J shed 6 bases, and the junction held 6 bases outside the gene matches. CDR3 amino acids: CSVGRLAGANEQFF. The CDR3 coding sequence is TGCAGCGTGGGTAGACTAGCGGGAGCCAATGAGCAGTTCTTC.

The chain combines TRBV4-2 with TRBJ1-1, with no clear D. The CDR3 length is 15 residues. Trimming cost V 0 bases and J 2 bases, with 10 bases left between them. Germline V gene data show CDR1 as LGHNA and CDR2 as YNFKEQ. The CDR3 nucleotides are TGTGCCAGCAGCCAAGATACGCAGTTAAACACTGAAGCTTTCTTT. This sequence encodes CASSQDTQLNTEAFF.

The V call is TRBV5-6, the J call TRBJ2-7; 9 bases map to TRBD2. The V gene end was trimmed by 3 bases and the J gene end by 7 bases; junction bases not matched to a gene: 14. Germline V gene sequence: CDR1 SGHDT, CDR2 YYEEEE. There are 16 residues in the CDR3. CDR3 nucleotides: TGTGCCAGCAGCTCTTTCTCGACTAGCGGCGGCCTGGAGCAGTACTTC. Protein sequence: CASSSFSTSGGLEQYF.

The V call is TRBV18, the J call TRBJ2-7, with D perhaps TRBD1 (6 bases). The CDR3 runs to 17 residues. Trimming removed 3 bases from V and 4 bases from J, with 22 bases in between. Germline CDR1 is KGHSH and CDR2 is LQKENI. The CDR3, as DNA: TGTGCCAGCTCACCCACAGGTCAGGGGATGGGAGTTTACGAGCAGTACTTC. Translating it yields CASSPTGQGMGVYEQYF.

The V call is TRBV27, the J call TRBJ1-2; 7 bases map to TRBD1. The CDR3 sequence is 13 residues long. V gave up 4 bases and J gave up 7 bases; unmatched junction bases: 6. Germline V lookup: CDR1 MNHEY, CDR2 SMNVEV (reference sequence). The CDR3 is CASSSSRGLGYTF. For the CDR3, the DNA is TGTGCCAGCAGTTCTTCAAGGGGGCTTGGCTACACCTTC.

The chain recombines TRBV11-3 with TRBJ2-3; possibly TRBD2 for D (5 bases). Germline CDR1 and CDR2: SGHNT and YENEEA. V lost 3 bases and J lost 4, with 8 bases in between. The CDR3 has 13 residues. The CDR3 reads CASSLRAPDTQYF. The CDR3 DNA follows: TGTGCCAGCAGCTTGAGGGCCCCAGATACGCAGTATTTT.

V usage is TRBV5-1 and J usage is TRBJ2-3, with 10 bases identical to TRBD1. CDR1 SGHRS and CDR2 YFSETQ come from the germline V gene. With V trimmed by 1 base and J by 4 bases, 9 bases remained unmatched. The CDR3 sequence is 17 residues long. DNA of the CDR3: TGCGCCAGCAGCTTGCAGACCGGGACAGGGGCCCCAGATACGCAGTATTTT. It translates to CASSLQTGTGAPDTQYF.